This T cell receptor (beta chain) was captured by sequencing in a study of blood T cell repertoires in COVID-19. On the study more broadly: The analysed material was cDNA or gDNA that came from T cells, B-cell-depleted T cells, or PBMCs.

Points on this clone: The germline gene is not matched at one end of the junction; a read error may be the cause.

The cohort comprised adults aged roughly 18 to 95 years residing in approximately 25 US areas. Authors' processing steps: Estimates of nucleated cell counts were drawn from the amplification of reference gene primers. The table came from immunoSEQ multiplex PCR; TCRdb's copy has only in-frame clones and leaves some out. From that table come the V and J calls and clone size; the DNA was used to work out D and trimming. In the table there are hundreds of thousands of clones, roughly nine tenths of which are singletons. Germline values: CDR1 MGHRA, CDR2 YSYEKL. The CDR3 totals 14 residues. The V call is TRBV4-1, the J call TRBJ1-5; D ambiguous. The TCR sequence derives from a man in his thirties or forties who had recovered from COVID-19. The sample was PBMCs or T cells enriched from blood (not recorded which). Here the CDR3 DNA reads TGCGCCAGCAGCCAAGTGGGCAGCAGTCAGCCCCAGCATTTT. It translates to CASSQVGSSQPQHF.